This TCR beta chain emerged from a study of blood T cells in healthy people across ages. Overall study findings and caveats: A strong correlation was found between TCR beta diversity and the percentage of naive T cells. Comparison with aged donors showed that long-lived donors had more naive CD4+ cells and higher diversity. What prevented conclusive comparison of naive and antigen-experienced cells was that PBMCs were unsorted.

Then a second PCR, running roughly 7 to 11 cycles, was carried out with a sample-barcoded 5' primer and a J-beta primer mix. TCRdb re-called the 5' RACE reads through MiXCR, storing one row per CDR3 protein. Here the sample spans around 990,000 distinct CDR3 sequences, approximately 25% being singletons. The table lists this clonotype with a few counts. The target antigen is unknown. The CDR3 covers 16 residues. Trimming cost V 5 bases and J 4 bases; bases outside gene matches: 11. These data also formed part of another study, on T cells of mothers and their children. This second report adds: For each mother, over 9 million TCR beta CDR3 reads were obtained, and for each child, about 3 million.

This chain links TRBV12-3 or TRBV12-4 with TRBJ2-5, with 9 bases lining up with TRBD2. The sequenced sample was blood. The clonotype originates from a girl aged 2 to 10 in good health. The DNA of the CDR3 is TGTGCCAGCAGTCTTAGCGGGAGTGTCGGGCGAGAGACCCAGTACTTC. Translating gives CASSLSGSVGRETQYF.